This T cell receptor (beta chain) was observed in a study of T-cell reconstitution after alpha-beta-depleted transplantation in children (dated by TCRdb to the mid-2010s). With regard to the full study: T-cell immune reconstitution after TCRalphabeta/CD19-depleted allogeneic hematopoietic cell transplantation in children was quantitatively tracked in the study by means of TCR repertoire profiling.

Sample treatment or condition, as interpreted from the label and publication: allogeneic hematopoietic cell transplantation with graft depleted of TCRalphabeta T cells and CD19 B cells. The transplant recipients were children given TCRalphabeta/CD19-depleted allogeneic hematopoietic cell grafts. The library came from PCR. Instrument on record: Illumina HiSeq 2500. To normalize quantification of the TCRbeta repertoire, the TCR libraries were built with molecular barcoding that relied on unique molecular identifiers. TCRdb itself trimmed the public reads at Q25 with fastp, ran MiXCR and retained productive beta chains. Entries are consolidated by CDR3 protein sequence, retaining the most common genes and DNA. The sample table lists under 250,000 distinct CDR3 sequences, around a sixth of them with a count of one. 43% of the sample belongs to the ten largest clones. General findings and caveats noted by the study authors: The high TCRbeta diversity at day 60 in some patients was ascribed to recipient T cells and intrathymic progenitors that had survived conditioning. Hyperexpanded clone frequencies declined over subsequent months; after one year, T-cell counts and TCRbeta diversity were mostly attributed to newly produced T cells. The apparently early recovery of alphabetaT-cell counts about two months after transplant reportedly depended on only several hundred rapidly expanded clones that came from non-depleted graft cells.

As to this clonotype: The clone's antigen remains unknown. Per-base quality was not reported, and no clone a single base away is much larger than it.

The sequenced sample was PBMCs, mostly from graft donor cells, obtained 360 days after TCRalphabeta/CD19-depleted stem cell transplant. The source of this sequence is a male patient between 2 and 10 years old who had a stem cell transplant for acute lymphoblastic leukemia, so the T cells may come from the graft donor.

The DNA reads as follows: TGCAGTGCGGCGACAGAGCTTTATTCACCCCTCCACTTT. It codes for CSAATELYSPLHF. The chain uses TRBV20-1 and TRBJ1-6; possibly the D gene is TRBD1, per 5 matching bases. The trim is 6 bases for V and 8 bases for J, with a gap of 14 bases between the germline ends. The CDR3 spans 13 residues, from the cysteine through the phenylalanine. The only DNA kept is the CDR3, 39 bases in frame from the first base. In the germline V gene (reference sequence), CDR1 corresponds to DFQATT and CDR2 to SNEGSKA.